The T cell receptor (beta chain) described here comes from a study of blood T cell repertoires in COVID-19. Trimming pared 10 bases from V and 9 bases from J, leaving 19 bases between. Germline V lookup: CDR1 SGHVS, CDR2 FQNEAQ. This CDR3 region has 13 residues. Data came from immunoSEQ multiplex PCR; TCRdb stores just in-frame clones and leaves some out. The top ten clones hold approximately 6% of a sample with under 80,000 clones, 83% of them seen once. This rearrangement joins TRBV7-8 to TRBJ2-1, with D maybe TRBD1 (7 bases). The receptor was derived from a woman aged 55-69 years with acute or convalescent COVID-19. The material sequenced was peripheral blood. The CDR3 region is CATQGGPNGEQFF. Written as DNA, the CDR3 is TGTGCCACCCAGGGGGGACCTAACGGTGAGCAGTTCTTC.